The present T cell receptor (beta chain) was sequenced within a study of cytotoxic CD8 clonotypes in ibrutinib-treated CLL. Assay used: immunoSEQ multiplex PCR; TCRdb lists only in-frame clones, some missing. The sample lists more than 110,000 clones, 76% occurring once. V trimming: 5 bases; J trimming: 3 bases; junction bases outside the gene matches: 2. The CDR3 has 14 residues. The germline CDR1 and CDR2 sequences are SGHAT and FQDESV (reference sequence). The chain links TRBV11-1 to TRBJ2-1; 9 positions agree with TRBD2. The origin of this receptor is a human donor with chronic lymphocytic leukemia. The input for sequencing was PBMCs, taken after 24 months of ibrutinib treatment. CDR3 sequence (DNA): TGTGCCAGCAGCCGCGGGGGGGTCTACAATGAGCAGTTCTTC. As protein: CASSRGGVYNEQFF.